The sample holds many counts of the clone carrying this T cell receptor (beta chain). Antigen unknown. This sample was taken from a study of T cell repertoires in cytomegalovirus infection. Overall study: In public TCR beta signatures, there were indications of both CMV infection and matching HLA type.

Study-wide points: Clonotype analysis showed dominance of the ex vivo response by HLA-C-restricted CMV-specific TCR beta clonotypes. CMV carriers having the relevant HLA were flagged by cumulative public TCR beta family frequency.

TCRdb independently ran MiXCR on the reads; one entry per CDR3 protein. The table records some 180,000 distinct CDR3 sequences, 8% to 10% of them present only once. In germline, CDR1 is SGHTA, CDR2 FQGTGA. The length of the CDR3 is 13 residues. V dropped 8 bases and J dropped 3 bases, with 12 bases sitting between them. The sequence was obtained from a human donor in good health (CMV status not recorded). Some clones in this sample may be carry-over from other donors' samples. Sequencing input: PBMCs. This chain joins TRBV7-3 and TRBJ2-3; possibly TRBD2 for D (6 bases). The CDR3 DNA follows: TGTGCCAGCGCCCTTCTAGCGACAGATACGCAGTATTTT. Translated, it gives CASALLATDTQYF.